The rows below give T cell receptor beta chains drawn from one sample of a study of cytomegalovirus exposure and HLA in healthy donors. Generated by immunoSEQ multiplex PCR, the TCRdb table keeps only in-frame clones and is missing some. The table lists 140,000 to 150,000 clones, around 78% of them singletons. The specimen was PBMCs. The origin of the receptors is a woman between 18 and 30 years old in good health and CMV-seronegative. The CDR3 runs from the conserved cysteine through the conserved F or W.

j_gene	len	v_gene	CDR3aa
TRBJ2-3	15	TRBV29-1	CSVTMGHRSTDTQYF
TRBJ1-1	15	TRBV18	CASSPPGMEGTEAFF
TRBJ1-2	17	TRBV5-6	CASSLVVGVGANYGYTF
TRBJ2-1	14	TRBV30	CAWSVAGAGGEQFF
TRBJ2-3	17	TRBV10-1	CASSESPGQGQRDTQYF
TRBJ2-3	15	TRBV27	CASSSGDRGTDTQYF
TRBJ1-1	16	TRBV4-2	CASSLGGGTQNTEAFF
TRBJ2-3	17	TRBV9	CASSAGTSGRSTDTQYF
TRBJ1-2	16	TRBV18	CASSPIEGRTNYGYTF
TRBJ1-3	15	TRBV18	CASSPNGYSGNTIYF
TRBJ1-2	16	TRBV28	CASSPRGLLDGYGYTF
TRBJ2-3	16	TRBV25-1	CASSENPRVSTDTQYF
TRBJ1-1	12	TRBV21-1	CASSKAPAEAFF
TRBJ2-3	15	TRBV5-1	CASSLGLDFTDTQYF
TRBJ1-4	13	TRBV6-5	CAIFVTTNEKLFF
TRBJ2-7	11	TRBV27	CASSSYYEQYF
TRBJ1-2	15	TRBV5-1	CASNLQGDGFDGYTF
TRBJ1-2	14	TRBV6-5	CASSLGQGIGGYTF
TRBJ1-6	14	TRBV10-3	CAISTGTANSPLHF
TRBJ2-5	15	TRBV5-1	CASSLGDRGRETQYF
TRBJ2-6	17	TRBV29-1	CSVWDRARGSGANVLTF
TRBJ2-7	15	TRBV4-3	CASSQDWQGTYEQYF